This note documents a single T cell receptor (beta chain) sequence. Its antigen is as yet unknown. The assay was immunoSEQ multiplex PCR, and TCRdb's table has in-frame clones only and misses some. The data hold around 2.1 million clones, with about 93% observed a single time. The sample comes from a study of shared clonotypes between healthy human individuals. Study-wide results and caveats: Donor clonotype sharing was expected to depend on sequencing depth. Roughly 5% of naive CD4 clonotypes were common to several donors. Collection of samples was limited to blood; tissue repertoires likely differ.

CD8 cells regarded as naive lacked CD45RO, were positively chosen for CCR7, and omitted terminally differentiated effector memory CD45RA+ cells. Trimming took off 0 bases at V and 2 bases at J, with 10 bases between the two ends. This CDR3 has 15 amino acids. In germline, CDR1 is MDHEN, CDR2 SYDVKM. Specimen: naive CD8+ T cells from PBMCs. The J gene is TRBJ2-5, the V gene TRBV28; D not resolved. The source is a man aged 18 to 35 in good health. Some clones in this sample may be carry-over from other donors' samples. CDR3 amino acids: CASSLWAASQETQYF. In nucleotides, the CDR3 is TGTGCCAGCAGTTTATGGGCAGCATCTCAAGAGACCCAGTACTTC.